Listed here are 24 T cell receptor beta chains from one sample, sequenced in a study of OX40 agonist ivuxolimab in advanced cancers. This table comes from immunoSEQ multiplex PCR, and its TCRdb copy is limited to in-frame clones, with some not included. The table has about 26,000 clones, 80% to 90% seen once. Sequencing was performed on CD4+ or CD8+ T cells sorted from blood, taken in a trial of the OX40 agonist ivuxolimab. All receptors come from an adult with an advanced solid tumor such as melanoma, head and neck, liver or kidney cancer.

This sequence joins TRBV18 and TRBJ1-4, with D hard to call. CDR3 length equals 16 residues. Trimming left V 2 bases short and J 0 bases short, with 10 bases between. Looked up from germline, CDR1 is KGHSH and CDR2 is LQKENI. Written as DNA, the CDR3 is TGTGCCAGCTCACCAGGTTGGCTCGCAACTAATGAAAAACTGTTTTTT. This codes for CASSPGWLATNEKLFF.

This clone showed up just a few times. The chain links TRBV2 to TRBJ1-2; D ambiguous. Germline-derived CDR1 and CDR2 are SNHLY and FYNNEI. V was shortened by 1 base and J by 3 bases, with 9 bases between the two germline ends. The CDR3 loop spans 14 amino acids. The CDR3 DNA sequence: TGTGCCAGCAGTGAAGAAGACGGAGACTATGGCTACACCTTC. This gives the protein CASSEEDGDYGYTF.

This clone was seen once. The V gene is TRBV9, the J gene TRBJ1-5; D perhaps matches TRBD1 (5 bases). This CDR3 contains 15 residues. V was shortened by 0 bases and J by 6 bases, with 13 bases between the two germline ends. Per the germline V gene, CDR1 is SGDLS and CDR2 is YYNGEE. The chain's CDR3 is CASSVAGGVGQPQHF. CDR3 sequence (DNA): TGTGCCAGCAGCGTAGCTGGGGGGGTGGGTCAGCCCCAGCATTTT.

This chain links TRBV6-1 with TRBJ1-5, with 7 bases that match TRBD1. Germline V gives CDR1 MNHNS, CDR2 SASEGT. Unmatched junction bases numbered 12, after V lost 6 bases and J lost 7 bases. The CDR3 is 15 amino acids. DNA of the CDR3: TGTGCCAGCAGAGAACGGGACAGTCAAAGGCAGCCCCAGCATTTT. It yields the protein CASRERDSQRQPQHF.

The chain has TRBV16 and TRBJ1-2; possible D gene TRBD1, 5 bases. Trimming took off 5 bases at V and 4 bases at J, with 14 bases between the two ends. Per germline, CDR1 KGHSY and CDR2 FQNENV. This CDR3 comprises 14 residues. This chain's CDR3 is CASSLKPGGYGYTF. CDR3 sequence (DNA): TGTGCCAGCAGCTTGAAACCTGGGGGCTATGGCTACACCTTC. Supplemented by reference TRBV16 and TRBJ1-2, the full variable domain reads GEEVAQTPKHLVRGEGQKAKLYCAPIKGHSYVFWYQQVLKNEFKFLISFQNENVFDETGMPKERFSAKCLPNSPCSLEIQATKLEDSAVYFCASSLKPGGYGYTFGSGTRLTVV.

This chain connects TRBV5-4 to TRBJ2-1; possible D gene TRBD2, 6 bases. This CDR3 has 16 residues. The V gene's germline CDR1 is SGHNT and CDR2 YYREEE (reference sequence). The V and J ends lost 0 bases and 10 bases respectively, with 20 bases between them. This CDR3 reads CASSLGVGLMRSEQFF. The CDR3 coding sequence is TGTGCCAGCAGCTTGGGAGTGGGACTGATGAGGAGCGAGCAGTTCTTC.

The chain uses TRBV7-8 and TRBJ2-7; 9 positions agree with TRBD1. V shed 5 bases, J shed 5 bases, and the junction held 4 bases outside the gene matches. CDR1 is SGHVS, CDR2 FQNEAQ, per germline. CDR3 size: 13 residues. The CDR3 DNA reads as TGTGCCAGCAGCGCCCGGGACAGGGACGAGCAGTACTTC. As protein: CASSARDRDEQYF.

This clone was found a few times. The V and J genes are TRBV19 and TRBJ1-6; D might be TRBD1 (6 bases). CDR1 and CDR2 (germline): LNHDA, SQIVND (reference sequence). The CDR3 spans 14 residues. The germline V and J ends were trimmed by 5 bases and 11 bases, with 16 bases remaining between them. The CDR3 DNA is TGTGCCAGTAGTCTTGGGGGGCTTGGCGCACCCCTCCACTTT. The encoded protein is CASSLGGLGAPLHF. The whole variable domain, filled in from reference TRBV19 and TRBJ1-6, reads DGGITQSPKYLFRKEGQNVTLSCEQNLNHDAMYWYRQDPGQGLRLIYYSQIVNDFQKGDIAEGYSVSREKKESFPLTVTSAQKNPTAFYLCASSLGGLGAPLHFGNGTRLTVT.

This chain connects TRBV13 to TRBJ2-5, with D unresolved. The CDR3 totals 15 residues. CDR1 and CDR2 (germline): PRHDT, FYEKMQ (reference sequence). Trimming cost V 3 bases and J 1 base, with 12 bases left between them. The CDR3 DNA sequence: TGTGCCAGCAGCTTCGGCGTACAAACCCAAGAGACCCAGTACTTC. Its translation: CASSFGVQTQETQYF.

This chain links TRBV14 with TRBJ2-6; perhaps TRBD2 as D (5 bases). The CDR3 extends over 19 amino acids. Deletions cut 0 bases from V and 1 base from J, with 16 bases between. Germline V gene data show CDR1 as SGHDN and CDR2 as FVKESK. The CDR3 sequence is CASSQDWRLEGSGANVLTF. DNA of the CDR3: TGTGCCAGCAGCCAAGATTGGCGGTTAGAGGGTTCTGGGGCCAACGTCCTGACTTTC.

The V call is TRBV14, the J call TRBJ2-7, with 11 bases aligning to TRBD1. Germline CDR1 reads SGHDN; CDR2 reads FVKESK. This CDR3 spans 15 amino acids. The V and J ends lost 1 base and 7 bases, in that order; junction bases with no gene match: 6. The CDR3 DNA is TGTGCCAGCAGCCAAGTGGGGACAGGGGGAAGGGAGCAGTACTTC. Its protein product is CASSQVGTGGREQYF.

The chain has TRBV30 and TRBJ2-3, with 8 bases aligning to TRBD1. The CDR3 is 14 amino acids. Trimming removed 5 bases from V and 1 base from J; junction bases left unmatched: 5. Germline loops: CDR1 GTSNPN, CDR2 SVGIG (reference sequence). This chain's CDR3 is CAWDRGGGTDTQYF. CDR3 DNA sequence: TGTGCCTGGGACAGGGGTGGGGGCACAGATACGCAGTATTTT.

The genes are TRBV9 and TRBJ2-4; maybe TRBD2 (6 bases). Trimming left V 1 base short and J 7 bases short, with 15 bases between. This CDR3 has 15 residues. Germline V gene data show CDR1 as SGDLS and CDR2 as YYNGEE. The CDR3 sequence is CASSVSGESGNIQYF. The DNA for the CDR3 is TGTGCCAGCAGCGTATCGGGGGAGAGTGGGAACATTCAGTACTTC. Filled out from reference TRBV9 and TRBJ2-4, the complete variable domain reads DSGVTQTPKHLITATGQRVTLRCSPRSGDLSVYWYQQSLDQGLQFLIQYYNGEERAKGNILERFSAQQFPDLHSELNLSSLELGDSALYFCASSVSGESGNIQYFGAGTRLSVL.

The CDR3 coding sequence is TGTGCCAGCAGCCCCACCCCAGCGGGGGACACAGATACGCAGTATTTT. Translating it yields CASSPTPAGDTDTQYF. The J gene is TRBJ2-3, the V gene TRBV7-3; 8 nucleotides agree with TRBD2. V shed 5 bases, J shed 2 bases, and the junction held 9 bases outside the gene matches. This CDR3 region has 16 residues. Germline V gene data show CDR1 as SGHTA and CDR2 as FQGTGA.

The chain is built from TRBV6-1 and TRBJ1-1; unclear D gene. The V and J ends lost 2 bases and 3 bases respectively, with 13 bases between them. Per germline, CDR1 MNHNS and CDR2 SASEGT. CDR3 size: 15 residues. CDR3 region: CASSELGAAYTEAFF. CDR3 sequence (DNA): TGTGCCAGCAGTGAACTGGGTGCAGCTTACACTGAAGCTTTCTTT.

The V and J genes are TRBV6-1 and TRBJ2-3; D possibly corresponds to TRBD2 (6 bases). V shed 0 bases and J shed 3 bases, with 13 bases lying between them. Germline CDR1 and CDR2: MNHNS and SASEGT. This CDR3 is built from 16 residues. The CDR3 sequence: CASSEAQAGPTDTQYF. CDR3 DNA: TGTGCCAGCAGTGAAGCTCAAGCGGGCCCGACAGATACGCAGTATTTT.

This clone was seen more than once but under ten times. V usage is TRBV30 and J usage is TRBJ1-1; 7 bases match TRBD1. The CDR3 consists of 13 residues. Per germline, CDR1 GTSNPN and CDR2 SVGIG (reference sequence). The junction had 4 bases not matched to a gene; V was cut back by 4 bases and J by 2 bases. CDR3 protein: CAWNPGGNTEAFF. The CDR3 DNA follows: TGTGCCTGGAACCCAGGGGGTAACACTGAAGCTTTCTTT.

The rearrangement joins TRBV4-1 to TRBJ1-3; weak D call: TRBD1 (5 bases). The germline V gene has CDR1 MGHRA and CDR2 YSYEKL. Trimming pared 1 base from V and 0 bases from J, leaving 16 bases between. The CDR3 extends over 18 amino acids. The CDR3, as DNA: TGCGCCAGCAGCCAAGGTCCGGGACCCTCGAGCTCTGGAAACACCATATATTTT. This codes for CASSQGPGPSSSGNTIYF.

This clone was detected once. This rearrangement joins TRBV5-6 to TRBJ1-1; the D is unclear. This CDR3 contains 16 residues. In germline, CDR1 is SGHDT, CDR2 YYEEEE. The V gene lost 0 bases and the J gene lost 4 bases, with 16 bases spanning the gap. The CDR3 DNA reads TGTGCCAGCAGCTTGGGCCCCCGGAAAGGTGGCACTGAAGCTTTCTTT. This codes for CASSLGPRKGGTEAFF.

This clone was seen a few times. The V and J genes are TRBV13 and TRBJ1-2, with 7 bases that match TRBD1. Germline CDR1 and CDR2: PRHDT and FYEKMQ (reference sequence). CDR3 size: 14 residues. J lost 4 bases, V lost 6 bases, and 8 bases had no gene match. The CDR3 sequence: CASRSWGQPYGYTF. The CDR3 DNA sequence: TGTGCCAGCAGGAGTTGGGGACAGCCCTATGGCTACACCTTC. Variable domain in full (rest from reference TRBV13 and TRBJ1-2): AAGVIQSPRHLIKEKRETATLKCYPIPRHDTVYWYQQGPGQDPQFLISFYEKMQSDKGSIPDRFSAQQFSDYHSELNMSSLELGDSALYFCASRSWGQPYGYTFGSGTRLTVV.

The chain joins TRBV7-8 to TRBJ2-7, with 8 bases that match TRBD1. Unmatched junction bases numbered 8, after V lost 2 bases and J lost 2 bases. The CDR3 extends over 16 amino acids. Germline V gene data show CDR1 as SGHVS and CDR2 as FQNEAQ. DNA of the CDR3: TGTGCCAGCAGCTTAAGGCTGGGACAGGAGACCTACGAGCAGTACTTC. Its translation: CASSLRLGQETYEQYF.

The chain carries TRBV11-2 and TRBJ1-2; no clear D gene. The V gene's germline CDR1 is SGHAT and CDR2 FQNNGV. V was clipped by 3 bases and J by 7 bases, with 6 bases between them. The CDR3 length is 11 residues. The CDR3 region is CASSFKGGYTF. The DNA for the CDR3 is TGTGCCAGCAGCTTCAAGGGTGGCTACACCTTC.

V and J are TRBV5-6 and TRBJ1-1; 11 bases map to TRBD1. Looked up from germline, CDR1 is SGHDT and CDR2 is YYEEEE. CDR3 size: 16 residues. J lost 7 bases, V lost 3 bases, and 11 bases had no gene match. This CDR3 reads CASSSPGQGVGYEAFF. For the CDR3, the DNA is TGTGCCAGCAGCTCGCCGGGACAGGGGGTTGGATATGAAGCTTTCTTT.

CDR3: CASSFPGWNEQFF. The CDR3 DNA sequence: TGTGCCAGCAGCTTCCCAGGGTGGAATGAGCAGTTCTTC. This rearrangement joins TRBV7-9 to TRBJ2-1, with TRBD1 as a possible D gene (5 bases). CDR3 size: 13 residues. V lost 3 bases, J lost 7 bases, and 10 bases lay in between. The germline CDR1 and CDR2 sequences are SEHNR and FQNEAQ (reference sequence).